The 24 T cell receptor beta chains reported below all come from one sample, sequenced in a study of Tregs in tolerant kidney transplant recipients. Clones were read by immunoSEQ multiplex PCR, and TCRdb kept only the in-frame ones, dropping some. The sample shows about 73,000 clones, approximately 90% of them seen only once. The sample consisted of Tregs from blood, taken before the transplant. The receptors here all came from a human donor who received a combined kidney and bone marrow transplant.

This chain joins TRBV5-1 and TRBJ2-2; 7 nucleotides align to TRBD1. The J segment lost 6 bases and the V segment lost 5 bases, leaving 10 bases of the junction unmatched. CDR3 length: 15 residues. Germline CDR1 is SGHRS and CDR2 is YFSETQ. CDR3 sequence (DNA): TGCGCCAGCAGTTCTTTACAGGGGAAGGCCGGGGAGCTGTTTTTT. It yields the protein CASSSLQGKAGELFF.

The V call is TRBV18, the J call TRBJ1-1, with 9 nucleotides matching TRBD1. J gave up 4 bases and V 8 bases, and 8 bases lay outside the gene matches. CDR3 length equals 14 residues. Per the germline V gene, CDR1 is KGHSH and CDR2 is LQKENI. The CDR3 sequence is CASRAGQGITEAFF. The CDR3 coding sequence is TGTGCCAGCCGGGCGGGACAGGGTATCACTGAAGCTTTCTTT. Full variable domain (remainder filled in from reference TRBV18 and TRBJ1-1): NAGVMQNPRHLVRRRGQEARLRCSPMKGHSHVYWYRQLPEEGLKFMVYLQKENIIDESGMPKERFSAEFPKEGPSILRIQQVVRGDSAAYFCASRAGQGITEAFFGQGTRLTVV.

In nucleotides, the CDR3 is TGTGCCAGCAGCTTAGCGGGACAGGGGTTGAACACTGAAGCTTTCTTT. Translating gives CASSLAGQGLNTEAFF. V gene TRBV7-9 combines with J gene TRBJ1-1; 10 bases map to TRBD1. This CDR3 is built from 16 residues. V dropped 0 bases and J dropped 0; count of bases not matched to a gene: 1. Germline CDR1 is SEHNR and CDR2 is FQNEAQ (reference sequence).

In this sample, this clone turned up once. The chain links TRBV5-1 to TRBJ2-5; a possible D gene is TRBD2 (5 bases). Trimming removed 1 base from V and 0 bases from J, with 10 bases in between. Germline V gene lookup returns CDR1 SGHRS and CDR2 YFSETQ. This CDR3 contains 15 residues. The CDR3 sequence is CASSLTTTYQETQYF. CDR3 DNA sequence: TGCGCCAGCAGCTTGACGACTACCTACCAAGAGACCCAGTACTTC.

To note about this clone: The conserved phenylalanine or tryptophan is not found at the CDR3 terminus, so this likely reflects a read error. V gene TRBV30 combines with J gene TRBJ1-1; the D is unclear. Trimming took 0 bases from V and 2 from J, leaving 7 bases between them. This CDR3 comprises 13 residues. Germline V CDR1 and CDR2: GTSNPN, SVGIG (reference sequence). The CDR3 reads CAWSVQENTEAFS. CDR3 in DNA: TGTGCCTGGAGTGTACAAGAAAACACTGAAGCTTTCTCT.

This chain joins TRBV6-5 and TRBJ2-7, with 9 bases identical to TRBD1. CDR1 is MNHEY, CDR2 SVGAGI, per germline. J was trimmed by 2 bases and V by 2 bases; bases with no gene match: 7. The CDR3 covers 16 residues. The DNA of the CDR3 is TGTGCCAGCAGTTACCAACCGGGACAGGGCCCCTACGAGCAGTACTTC. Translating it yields CASSYQPGQGPYEQYF.

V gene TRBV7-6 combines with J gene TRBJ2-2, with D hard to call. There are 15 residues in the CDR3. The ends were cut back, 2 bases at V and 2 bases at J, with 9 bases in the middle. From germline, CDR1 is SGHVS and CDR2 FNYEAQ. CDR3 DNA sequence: TGTGCCAGCAGCTTAAGAGGCCTAAACACCGGGGAGCTGTTTTTT. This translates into CASSLRGLNTGELFF.

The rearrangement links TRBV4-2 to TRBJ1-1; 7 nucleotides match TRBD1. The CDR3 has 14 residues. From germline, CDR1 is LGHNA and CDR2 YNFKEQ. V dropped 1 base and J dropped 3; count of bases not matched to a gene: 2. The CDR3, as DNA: TGTGCCAGCAGCCAAGCCGGGACAGACACTGAAGCTTTCTTT. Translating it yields CASSQAGTDTEAFF.

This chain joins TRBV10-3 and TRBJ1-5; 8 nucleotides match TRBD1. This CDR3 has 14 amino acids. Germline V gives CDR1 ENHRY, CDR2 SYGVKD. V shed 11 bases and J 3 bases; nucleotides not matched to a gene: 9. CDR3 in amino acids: CAAAGTGNNQPQHF. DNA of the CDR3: TGTGCCGCGGCGGGGACAGGTAACAATCAGCCCCAGCATTTT.

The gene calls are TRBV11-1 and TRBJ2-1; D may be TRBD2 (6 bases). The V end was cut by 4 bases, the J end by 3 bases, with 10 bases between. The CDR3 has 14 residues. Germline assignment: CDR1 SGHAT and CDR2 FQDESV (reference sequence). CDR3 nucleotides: TGTGCCAGCAGCTCCTGGACTAACTACAATGAGCAGTTCTTC. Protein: CASSSWTNYNEQFF.

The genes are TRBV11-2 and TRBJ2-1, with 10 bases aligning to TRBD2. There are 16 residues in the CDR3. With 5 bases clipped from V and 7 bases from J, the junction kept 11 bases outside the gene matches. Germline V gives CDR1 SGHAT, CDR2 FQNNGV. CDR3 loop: CASSPLEAGGDNEQFF. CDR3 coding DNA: TGTGCCAGCAGCCCCTTGGAAGCGGGAGGGGATAATGAGCAGTTCTTC.

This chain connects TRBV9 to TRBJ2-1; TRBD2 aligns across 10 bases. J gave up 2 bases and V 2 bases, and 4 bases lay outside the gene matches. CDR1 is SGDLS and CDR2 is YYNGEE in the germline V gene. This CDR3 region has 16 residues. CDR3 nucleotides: TGTGCCAGCAGCGTTGAAGCGGGAGGGCCCTACAATGAGCAGTTCTTC. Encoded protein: CASSVEAGGPYNEQFF.

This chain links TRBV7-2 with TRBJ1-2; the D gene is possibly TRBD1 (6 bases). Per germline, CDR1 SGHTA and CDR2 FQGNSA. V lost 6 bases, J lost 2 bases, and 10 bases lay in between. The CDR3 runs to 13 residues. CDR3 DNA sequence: TGTGCCAGCAGTTCTACAGGGAACTATGGCTACACCTTC. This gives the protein CASSSTGNYGYTF. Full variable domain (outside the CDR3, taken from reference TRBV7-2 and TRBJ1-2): GAGVSQSPSNKVTEKGKDVELRCDPISGHTALYWYRQSLGQGLEFLIYFQGNSAPDKSGLPSDRFSAERTGGSVSTLTIQRTQQEDSAVYLCASSSTGNYGYTFGSGTRLTVV.

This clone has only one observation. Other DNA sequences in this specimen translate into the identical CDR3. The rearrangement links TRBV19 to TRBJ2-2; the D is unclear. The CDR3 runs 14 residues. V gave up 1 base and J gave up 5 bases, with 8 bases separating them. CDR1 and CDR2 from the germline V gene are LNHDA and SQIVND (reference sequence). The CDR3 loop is CASSIGQRTGELFF. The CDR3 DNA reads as TGTGCCAGTAGTATAGGTCAGAGGACCGGGGAGCTGTTTTTT.

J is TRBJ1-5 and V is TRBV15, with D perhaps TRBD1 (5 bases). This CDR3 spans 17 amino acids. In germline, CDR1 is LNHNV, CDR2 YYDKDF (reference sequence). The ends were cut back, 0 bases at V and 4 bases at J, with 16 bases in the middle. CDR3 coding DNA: TGTGCCACCAGCAGAGACCATGGCAGGGAAGCGAATCAGCCCCAGCATTTT. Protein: CATSRDHGREANQPQHF.

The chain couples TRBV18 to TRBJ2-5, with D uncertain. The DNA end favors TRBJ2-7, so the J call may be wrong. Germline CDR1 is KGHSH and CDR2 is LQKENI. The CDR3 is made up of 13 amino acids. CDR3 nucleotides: TGTGCCAGCTCACCTCAGGTTACCTACGAGCAGTACTTC. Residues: CASSPQVTYEQYF.

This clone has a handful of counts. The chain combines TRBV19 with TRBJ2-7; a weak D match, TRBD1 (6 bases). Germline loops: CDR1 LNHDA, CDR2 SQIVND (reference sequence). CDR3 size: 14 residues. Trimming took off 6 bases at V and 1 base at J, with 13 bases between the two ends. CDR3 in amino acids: CASSQGDISYEQYF. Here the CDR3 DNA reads TGTGCCAGTAGCCAAGGGGACATTTCCTACGAGCAGTACTTC.

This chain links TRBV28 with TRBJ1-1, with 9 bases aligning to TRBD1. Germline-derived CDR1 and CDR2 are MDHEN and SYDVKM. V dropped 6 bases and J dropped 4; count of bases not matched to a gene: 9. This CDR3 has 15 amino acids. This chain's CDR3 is CASSTTGGEGTEAFF. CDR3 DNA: TGTGCCAGCAGCACCACAGGGGGCGAGGGCACTGAAGCTTTCTTT. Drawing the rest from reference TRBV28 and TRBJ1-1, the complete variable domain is DVKVTQSSRYLVKRTGEKVFLECVQDMDHENMFWYRQDPGLGLRLIYFSYDVKMKEKGDIPEGYSVSREKKERFSLILESASTNQTSMYLCASSTTGGEGTEAFFGQGTRLTVV.

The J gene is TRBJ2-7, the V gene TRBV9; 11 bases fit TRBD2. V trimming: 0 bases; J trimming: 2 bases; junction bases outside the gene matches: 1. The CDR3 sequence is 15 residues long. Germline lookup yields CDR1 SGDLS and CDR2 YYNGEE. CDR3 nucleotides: TGTGCCAGCAGCGTAGGACTAGCGGGACCCTACGAGCAGTACTTC. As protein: CASSVGLAGPYEQYF.

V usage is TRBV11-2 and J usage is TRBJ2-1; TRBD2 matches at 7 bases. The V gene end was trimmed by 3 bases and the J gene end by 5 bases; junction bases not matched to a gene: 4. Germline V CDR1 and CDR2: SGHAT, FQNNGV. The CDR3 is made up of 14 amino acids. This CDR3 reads CASSFLAADNEQFF. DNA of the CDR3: TGTGCCAGCAGCTTCCTAGCGGCAGACAATGAGCAGTTCTTC.

The CDR3 loop is CAISESRGQGNEQYF. In nucleotides, the CDR3 is TGTGCCATCAGTGAGTCTAGGGGACAGGGGAACGAGCAGTACTTC. The J gene is TRBJ2-7, the V gene TRBV10-3, with TRBD1 matching over 10 bases. Germline CDR1 and CDR2: ENHRY and SYGVKD. This CDR3 is 15 amino acids long. V gave up 0 bases and J gave up 5 bases; unmatched junction bases: 4.

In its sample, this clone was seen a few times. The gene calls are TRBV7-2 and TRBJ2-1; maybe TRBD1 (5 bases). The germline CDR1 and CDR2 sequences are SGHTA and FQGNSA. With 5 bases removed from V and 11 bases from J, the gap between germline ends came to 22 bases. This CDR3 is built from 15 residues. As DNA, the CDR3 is TGTGCCAGCAGCCCTGGGTTGGCAGGGTCAATGCAGCAGTTCTTC. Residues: CASSPGLAGSMQQFF. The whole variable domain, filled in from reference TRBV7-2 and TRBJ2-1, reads GAGVSQSPSNKVTEKGKDVELRCDPISGHTALYWYRQSLGQGLEFLIYFQGNSAPDKSGLPSDRFSAERTGGSVSTLTIQRTQQEDSAVYLCASSPGLAGSMQQFFGPGTRLTVL.

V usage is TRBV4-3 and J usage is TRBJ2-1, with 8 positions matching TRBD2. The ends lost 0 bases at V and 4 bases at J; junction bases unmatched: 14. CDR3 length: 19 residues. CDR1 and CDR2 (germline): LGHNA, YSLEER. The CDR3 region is CASSQDSGGASSPYNEQFF. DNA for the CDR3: TGCGCCAGCAGCCAAGATTCCGGGGGGGCCTCCTCCCCTTACAATGAGCAGTTCTTC.

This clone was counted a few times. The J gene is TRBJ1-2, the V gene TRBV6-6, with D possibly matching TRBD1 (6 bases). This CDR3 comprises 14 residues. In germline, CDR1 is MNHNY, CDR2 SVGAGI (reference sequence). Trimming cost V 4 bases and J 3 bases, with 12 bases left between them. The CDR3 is CASSSAGVDYGYTF. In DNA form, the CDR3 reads TGTGCCAGCAGTTCAGCAGGGGTCGACTATGGCTACACCTTC.